This T cell receptor beta chain came from a study of beta chain features in type 1 diabetes. Study as a whole: In all, 85 million to 130 million sorted cells from all samples were analyzed.

What was sequenced were expressed TCRB transcripts, since all of the isolated RNA had been reverse transcribed. Samples of naive, central memory and regulatory T cells yielded a mean of around 3.5 million reads. Method: immunoSEQ multiplex PCR; TCRdb's copy keeps in-frame clones and lacks some. The sample holds around 180,000 clones; around 8% are singletons and the top ten take 0.94%. V lost 10 bases and J lost 4; bases outside the gene matches: 8. Germline values: CDR1 MRHNA, CDR2 SNTAGT. The CDR3 runs 14 residues. Donors underwent one heparinised blood draw, 100 to 150 mL on average. It was via CD45RO/CCR7/CD25/CD127/CD95/CD27 that CD4+ naive, central memory, regulatory and stem cell-like memory cells were sorted. The study, taken as a whole, reports: There was a moderate but significant shortening of TCRB CDR3s in all four CD4+ subsets of Type 1 diabetes patients.

This clone occurred a few times. The antigen is undetermined. The sequence derives from a woman in her forties with type 1 diabetes. The V and J genes are TRBV6-4 and TRBJ2-3, with TRBD1 identical over 10 bases. The sample consisted of central memory CD4+ T cells from blood. The CDR3 protein is CATKRDRGSDTQYF. The DNA for the CDR3 is TGTGCCACCAAAAGGGACAGGGGTTCAGATACGCAGTATTTT.